The text below deals with one TCR beta chain. Using immunoSEQ multiplex PCR, the repertoire was profiled, and TCRdb retains in-frame clones only, with some absent. Seen here are 100,000 to 150,000 clones, 70% to 75% observed once, and the top ten hold less than 6.5%. This sample was included in a study of blood T cell repertoires in COVID-19. The overall study: T cells, B-cell-depleted T cells, or PBMCs supplied cDNA or gDNA.

The CDR3 extends over 13 amino acids. Losses at the gene ends were 6 bases for V and 4 bases for J; bases not matched to a gene: 5. Sequenced material: peripheral blood. The J gene is TRBJ1-2, the V gene TRBV12-3 or TRBV12-4; 7 bases are a match to TRBD1. This sequence originates from a man in his fifties or sixties with acute or convalescent COVID-19. CDR3 residues: CASSLGQAYGYTF. The CDR3 region has the DNA TGTGCCAGCAGCCTAGGACAGGCCTATGGCTACACCTTC.